This T cell receptor (beta chain) was retrieved from a study of response to subunit inactivated influenza vaccine. General study points: Authors suggested each seasonal influenza vaccination recruits few new T cells.

The CDR3 has 12 amino acids. Trimming left V 7 bases short and J 10 bases short, with 16 bases between. Germline CDR1 reads MDHEN; CDR2 reads SYDVKM. TCRdb ran MiXCR on the RT-PCR reads and lists one entry per CDR3 protein. The data contain 650,000 or so distinct CDR3 sequences, 11% to 15% of them singletons. This clonotype was found a few times. Its antigen is not known. Sequences were derived from PBMCs from blood, sampled less than 15 days before vaccination. The chain couples TRBV28 to TRBJ1-1; weak D call: TRBD1 (6 bases). This sequence originates from a man in his fifties who received an inactivated influenza vaccine. The CDR3 DNA is TGTGCCAGCACATCACAGGGAAGAGGAGCTTTCTTT. Translated, it gives CASTSQGRGAFF.